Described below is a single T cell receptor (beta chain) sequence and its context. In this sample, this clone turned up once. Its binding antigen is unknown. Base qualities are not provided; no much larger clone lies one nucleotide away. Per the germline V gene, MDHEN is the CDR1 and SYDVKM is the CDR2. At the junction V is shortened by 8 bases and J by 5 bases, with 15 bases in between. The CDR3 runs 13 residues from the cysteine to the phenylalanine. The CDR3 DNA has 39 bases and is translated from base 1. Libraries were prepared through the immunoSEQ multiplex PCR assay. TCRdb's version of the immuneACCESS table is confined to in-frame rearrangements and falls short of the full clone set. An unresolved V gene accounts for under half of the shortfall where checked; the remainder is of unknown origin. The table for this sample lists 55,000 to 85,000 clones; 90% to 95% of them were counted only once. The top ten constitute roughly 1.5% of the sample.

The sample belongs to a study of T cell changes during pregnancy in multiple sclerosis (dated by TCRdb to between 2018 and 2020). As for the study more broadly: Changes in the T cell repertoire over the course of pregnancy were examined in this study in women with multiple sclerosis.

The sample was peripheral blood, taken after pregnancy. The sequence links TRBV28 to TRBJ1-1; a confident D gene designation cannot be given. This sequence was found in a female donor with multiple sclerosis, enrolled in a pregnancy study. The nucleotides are TGTGCCAGCCGTTCCGGCGGGGAAACTGAAGCTTTCTTT. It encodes CASRSGGETEAFF.